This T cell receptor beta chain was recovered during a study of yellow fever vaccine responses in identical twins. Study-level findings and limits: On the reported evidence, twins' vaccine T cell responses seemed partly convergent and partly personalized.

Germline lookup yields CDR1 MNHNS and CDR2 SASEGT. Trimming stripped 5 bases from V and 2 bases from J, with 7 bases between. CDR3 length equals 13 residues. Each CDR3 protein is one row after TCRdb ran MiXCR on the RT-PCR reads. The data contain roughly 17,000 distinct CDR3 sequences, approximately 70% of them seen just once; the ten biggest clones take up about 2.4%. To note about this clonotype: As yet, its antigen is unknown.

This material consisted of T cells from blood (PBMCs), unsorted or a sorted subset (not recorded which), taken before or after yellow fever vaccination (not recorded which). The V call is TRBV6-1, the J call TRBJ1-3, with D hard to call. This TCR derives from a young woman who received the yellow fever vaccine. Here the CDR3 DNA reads TGTGCCAGCAGTCTTATGGCTGGAAACACCATATATTTT. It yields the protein CASSLMAGNTIYF.